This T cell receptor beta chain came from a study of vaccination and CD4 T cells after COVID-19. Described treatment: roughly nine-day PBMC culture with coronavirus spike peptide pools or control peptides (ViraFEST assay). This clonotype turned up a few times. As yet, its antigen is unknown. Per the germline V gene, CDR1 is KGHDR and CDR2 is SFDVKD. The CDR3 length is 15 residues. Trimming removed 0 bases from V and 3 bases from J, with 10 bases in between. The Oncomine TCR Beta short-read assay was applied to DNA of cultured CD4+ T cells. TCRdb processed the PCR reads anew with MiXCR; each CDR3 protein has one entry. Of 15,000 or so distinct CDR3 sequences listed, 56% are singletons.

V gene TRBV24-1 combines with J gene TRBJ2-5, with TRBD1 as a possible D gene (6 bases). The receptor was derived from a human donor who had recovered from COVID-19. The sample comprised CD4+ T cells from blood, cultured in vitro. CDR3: CATSDLSGDEETQYF. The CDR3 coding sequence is TGTGCCACCAGTGATTTGTCAGGGGACGAAGAGACCCAGTACTTC.